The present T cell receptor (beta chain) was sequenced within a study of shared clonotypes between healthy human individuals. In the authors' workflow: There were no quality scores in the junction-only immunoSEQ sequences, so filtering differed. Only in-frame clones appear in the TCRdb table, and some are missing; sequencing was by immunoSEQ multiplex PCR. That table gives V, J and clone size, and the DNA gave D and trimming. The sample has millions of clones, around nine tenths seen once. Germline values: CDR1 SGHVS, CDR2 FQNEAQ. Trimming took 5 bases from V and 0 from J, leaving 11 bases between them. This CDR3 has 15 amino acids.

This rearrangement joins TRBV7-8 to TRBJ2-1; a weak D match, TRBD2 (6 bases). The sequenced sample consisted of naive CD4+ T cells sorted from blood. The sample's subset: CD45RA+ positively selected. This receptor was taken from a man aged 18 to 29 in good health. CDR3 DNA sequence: TGTGCCAGCAGCCCTGCGGGGAGCTCCTACAATGAGCAGTTCTTC. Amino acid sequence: CASSPAGSSYNEQFF.